This T cell receptor beta chain is drawn from a study of cytomegalovirus exposure and HLA in healthy donors (dated by TCRdb to about 2017). About the full investigation: In an earlier analysis of about 560 of the donors, 276 Gb of sequence data and roughly 100 million unique TCR beta sequences from some 170 million T cells were reported. Because of strong linkage in the cohort, roughly five DR-DQ haplotypes were treated as single units for association and clustering. HLA typing covered class I and class II loci at four-digit resolution. Every repertoire in the discovery cohort had been generated on one and the same sequencing platform. The study used immunosequencing to profile the T cell repertoires of under 700 subjects and linked those repertoires to cytomegalovirus serostatus. Typing coverage varied by locus: roughly 620-640 donors for A, B, C, DRB1 and DQB1; roughly 520 for DQA1; 606 for DPA1; 400 to 480 for DPB1. In an earlier analysis of 587 of the donors, high-throughput TCR beta sequencing was used to judge whether each TCR beta V gene segment behaved as functional or pseudogenic. Across some 400 genotyped donors of the cohort, an average of roughly 250,000 unique TCR beta nucleotide sequences per donor were sequenced, and roughly a sixth of those sequences were non-productive. To predict cytomegalovirus infection status, the study brought together high-throughput TCR immunosequencing, statistical association of individual TCRs with disease status, and machine learning. Along with the roughly 700-subject first cohort, a separate validation cohort of 120 different subjects was used. An early release that covered several hundred HLA-typed donors contained about 300 gigabases of sequencing data and around 80 million unique TCR sequences. Genome-wide SNP genotypes for about 60% of the roughly 700 donors were used in a later genetic analysis, which treated that subset as a discovery cohort. Donor age, sex, ethnicity and CMV serostatus were compiled alongside the repertoire data. The study was designed to test whether signatures of past pathogen exposure could be identified by cataloging public T cell receptors. The genetic ancestry cluster associated with self-reported Caucasian donors included roughly four fifths of the 300 to 400 genotyped donors. A later analysis re-analyzed previously published TCR beta repertoires from 600 to 850 donors and added high-resolution HLA genotyping to study TCR occurrence patterns. Rather than drawing on any new phenotypic data, the later analysis identified candidate immune exposures from TCR beta sequences and the way those sequences occurred across donors. Broad study findings and their caveats: At a false discovery rate of 0.05, a later analysis linked 15,000 to 20,000 TCR beta sequences to specific HLA alleles. When HLA alleles, especially DR and DQ, strongly co-occurred, attributing TCR associations to individual alleles was difficult. Compared with the roughly 700-donor mean, donors in an Asian-associated ancestry cluster had fewer N-insertions in productive TCRs, according to a later genetic analysis. In an earlier analysis of some 500 of the donors, most TCR beta V segments appeared in productive rearrangements about 90% or about 30% of the time, broadly matching IMGT annotations. Correlated functional status among segregating V segments might be attributable to linkage disequilibrium, but an unknown experimental factor could not be ruled out. A few of the identified cytomegalovirus-associated TCR beta chains were confirmed in vitro to be specific for cytomegalovirus antigens. A further reported finding was that TCR beta sequences accurately predicted the HLA-A and HLA-B alleles for most subjects in the first cohort. Only TCR beta chains were sequenced in this cohort, and the absence of alpha or paired-chain data limited detectable features. In a later analysis, several top co-occurrence clusters were reported to appear linked to parvovirus B19, influenza, CMV and Epstein-Barr virus. The earlier analysis of almost 600 of the donors excluded 15 to 20 rarely observed V segments, including chromosome 9 orphons, because counts were too low. According to a later analysis, TCR association rates differed among HLA loci, with DRB1 alleles showing the most associated TCRs and HLA-C alleles showing the fewest. A later analysis found that HLA-associated TCR beta chains were more clonally expanded and had lower generation probabilities than equally common non-associated chains. A cluster of highly shared sequence variants was judged likely to represent a technical artifact of the sequencing pipeline. Because the 87-base-pair reads could not distinguish some IMGT-functional V segments, including TRBV6-2 and TRBV6-3, those segments were excluded. Most TCR sequences were observed very rarely across donors, whereas some public TCRs were present in many individuals. A later genetic analysis associated a missense DCLRE1C variant with V-gene and J-gene trimming of TCR beta chains, and an independent cohort replicated the association. Because HLA typing was missing for some donors at each locus, association tests included only the typed subset. According to a later analysis, most CMV-associated TCR beta chains appeared to be HLA-restricted, and the HLA associations seemed to be driven largely by CMV exposure. The only immune exposure information available for the cohort was CMV serostatus. The classifier was reported to diagnose cytomegalovirus status with high specificity and sensitivity in both the original cohort and the validation cohort. In the study, approximately 150 TCR beta chains were listed as associated with cytomegalovirus. Sequencing depth was assumed to be roughly uniform across donors in the presence/absence analyses, though that assumption may not hold. It was suggested by the authors that the approach could potentially be generalized to other disease states and immunological phenotypes.

In total, more than 500 healthy bone marrow donors made up the cohort. At the time of sampling, all cohort members were nominally healthy, though unrecorded immune exposures were likely present. The donor was CMV seropositive and was included in the group of 289 seropositive cohort members. Each donor provided a peripheral blood sample, and peripheral blood mononuclear cells were used for TCR beta sequencing. The Qiagen DNeasy Blood Extraction Kit was used to extract genomic DNA from the blood cell samples. On this clone: Its binding antigen is unknown. Base-call qualities are not available, and no considerably larger clone is one nucleotide away.

Receptor amplification or capture employed the immunoSEQ multiplex PCR assay. A mixture of 60 forward primers for TCR Vbeta segments and 13 reverse primers for TCR Jbeta segments was used in the multiplex PCR. A multiplex PCR assay on genomic DNA amplified the CDR3 region of rearranged TCR beta genes. The Illumina HiSeq System was used to sequence the amplified TCR beta libraries as 87-base-pair reads. The study's processing was this. In a later analysis, tens of millions of unique TCR beta chains were counted across the 500 to 700 repertoires, and about 10 million of these chains were shared by at least two donors. Raw reads were error-corrected and collapsed into unique sequences with a nearest-neighbor algorithm that merged closely related sequences to remove PCR and sequencing errors. Alignment of CDR3 sequences to IMGT reference sequences was used to assign V, D and J gene segments. For a sequence to be retained, at least a six-nucleotide match to both a V gene segment and a J gene segment was required. Rearrangements were called productive when the CDR3 lacked stop codons and stayed in frame with V and J; all others were non-productive. CDR3 was defined according to IMGT convention as the region running from the second conserved V-encoded cysteine to the conserved J-encoded phenylalanine. The earlier analysis of some 540 of the donors excluded any sequence lacking an unambiguous match to a single V gene segment. In an earlier analysis of several hundred of the donors, V segments were called functional above 56.7% productive rearrangements and were called segregating when the between-donor standard deviation exceeded 5%. To diagnose cytomegalovirus status from the catalog of TCR beta chain sequences, a statistical classification framework was built. V and J gene assignment, in a later analysis, came from comparing TCR nucleotide sequences with IMGT/GENE-DB human TR gene sequences. A later analysis assigned CDR3 sequences and most-parsimonious VDJ recombination scenarios with the TCRdist pipeline. In a later analysis, each TCR beta chain was defined by its CDR3 amino acid sequence together with its V-gene family, and reads without a unique V-gene family were excluded. In a later analysis, approximately 590 highly shared, low-generation-probability nucleotide sequences were removed to address suspected cross-contamination and a sequencing artifact. In a later analysis, a clonal expansion index for each public chain was calculated from normalized within-repertoire ranks of inferred template counts. Generation probabilities in a later analysis came from a VDJ recombination model fitted to out-of-frame rearrangements, and those results were checked against IGoR. In a later analysis, TCR-TCR, TCR-HLA and TCR-CMV co-occurrence was scored with hypergeometric tests, and a repertoire-size bias correction was applied to TCR pairs. A later analysis estimated false discovery rates by permuting HLA or CMV assignments 20 times. In a later analysis, co-occurring TCRs were grouped using DBSCAN, and TCRdist sequence similarity was added for clustering within HLA-allele-positive subsets. Repertoires with fewer than 30,000 or more than 120,000 public chains were left out of co-occurrence clustering, as were five repertoires with anomalous nucleotide sharing. The table comes from immuneACCESS by way of TCRdb, which keeps in-frame sequences with V and J called. Part of the clones is missing from these tables; in studies checked, under half for an unresolved V gene and the rest for unknown reasons. Clone size and V and J calls were adopted from that table, with D and trimming inferred from the DNA. In all, the sample holds roughly 150,000 clones, and 70% to 80% of those were seen once. The ten largest clones represent around an eighth of the sample.

The junction shows trimming of 4 bases on V and 6 bases on J, plus 9 bases between the germline ends. CDR1 SNHLY and CDR2 FYNNEI are derived from the germline V gene. From the cysteine through the phenylalanine, the CDR3 covers 12 amino acids. CDR3 DNA is the only sequence kept; it has 36 bases, read in frame from the first base. The sequencing input was PBMCs. The receptor comes from a man aged 35 to 55 in good health and CMV-seropositive. The chain is assembled from TRBV2 and TRBJ1-1; the D gene is perhaps TRBD1, on 6 matching bases. The DNA sequence is given as TGTGCCAGCAGTGCGGACAGACCTGAAGCTTTCTTT. It translates as CASSADRPEAFF.